This T cell receptor (beta chain) was obtained from a study of T cell repertoires in cytomegalovirus infection (dated 2019 in TCRdb). Some background on the complete study: The peptide stimulations were aimed at well-studied HLA-B-restricted epitopes as well as recently identified HLA-C-restricted CMV epitopes, whose presentation resists viral immunomodulation. Donor HLA type was relevant to the analysis, as public TCR beta signatures indicated carriage of CMV infection together with the matching HLA type.

CDR1 MNHEY and CDR2 SMNVEV were looked up in the germline V gene (reference sequence). The CDR3 spans 15 residues, from the cysteine through the phenylalanine. Only the CDR3 region is kept as DNA, spanning 45 bases read in frame from base 1. V and J are truncated by 6 bases and 3 bases respectively, leaving an intervening sequence of 17 bases. What the study reported, not specific to this receptor: The ex vivo response was dominated by HLA-C-restricted CMV-specific TCR beta clonotypes, which also provided the single most frequent clonotype in two of eight donors. Cumulative frequency of public TCR beta family members discriminated carriers of CMV infection plus the relevant HLA type in this cohort and an independent 352-donor cohort.

The sample holds a few counts of this clonotype. Its binding antigen is unknown. The input lacks base qualities; no much larger clone sits a single base away. TCRdb records Illumina HiSeq 1500 as the sequencer. TCRdb reprocessed the public reads (quality trimming at Q25 with fastp, clone calling with MiXCR) and kept in-frame beta chains. Rows with one shared CDR3 protein collapse into an entry with the most common genes and DNA. Counted in this sample were approximately 730,000 distinct CDR3 sequences; around 31% of them appeared once. The leading ten clones occupy around a sixth of the sample. Reading the label with the study, this specimen's treatment or condition is: in vitro stimulation with specific CMV peptide epitopes to enrich CMV-specific T cells.

The clonotype originates from a human donor in good health (CMV status not recorded). Some clones in this sample may be carry-over from other donors' samples. The rearrangement combines TRBV27 with TRBJ2-5; a tentative D match to TRBD2 spans 6 bases. This specimen consisted of cultured PBMCs, obtained from culture after CMV antigen stimulation. Read as DNA, the sequence is TGTGCCAGCAGCCCCCGACGGGGGTTTGAAGAGACCCAGTACTTC. Its translation reads: CASSPRRGFEETQYF.